The clone carrying this T cell receptor (beta chain) was observed a handful of times. In TCRdb, the 5' RACE reads were re-called with MiXCR into one record per CDR3 protein. The data contain 85,000 to 130,000 distinct CDR3 sequences, about 18% of them singletons. The data derive from a study of T-cell memory formation after mild COVID-19. Germline values: CDR1 KGHDR, CDR2 SFDVKD. Trimming pared 3 bases from V and 4 bases from J, leaving 14 bases between. The CDR3 length is 15 residues. The sample was PBMCs or a T cell subset sorted from them (not recorded which). The source of this sequence is an adult woman who had mild COVID-19 (a few samples of this study predate the infection). Cell type and time point are not known. The chain couples TRBV24-1 to TRBJ2-5; no clear D. CDR3 nucleotides: TGTGCCACCAGTGATAGAAGAGGCTCGCCAGAGACCCAGTACTTC. It yields the protein CATSDRRGSPETQYF.